This T cell receptor (beta chain) was found in a study of cytomegalovirus exposure and HLA in healthy donors. Notes on the study in general: TCR beta sequences reportedly predicted most subjects' HLA-A and HLA-B alleles accurately. The authors judged a highly shared variant cluster likely a sequencing artifact. The study flagged some 180 TCR beta chains as cytomegalovirus-associated. TCR association rates varied by HLA locus in a later analysis, with DRB1 highest and HLA-C lowest.

The CDR3 contains 15 residues. The V gene end was trimmed by 7 bases and the J gene end by 1 base; junction bases not matched to a gene: 7. Germline CDR1 is WSHSY and CDR2 is SAAADI. 13 Jbeta primers and 60 Vbeta primers were used for the PCR. Profiled with immunoSEQ multiplex PCR; TCRdb holds only in-frame clones, not every one. The repertoire holds roughly 100,000 clones, with less than 90% as singletons. In the case of this clone: Its antigen remains unknown.

V usage is TRBV10-2 and J usage is TRBJ2-7; 10 nucleotides agree with TRBD1. The sequence was collected from a middle-aged man in good health and CMV-seronegative. Sequencing was carried out using PBMCs. As DNA, the CDR3 is TGCGCCAGCATCCCCCGGGACAGGGGTTCCTACGAGCAGTACTTC. The encoded protein is CASIPRDRGSYEQYF.